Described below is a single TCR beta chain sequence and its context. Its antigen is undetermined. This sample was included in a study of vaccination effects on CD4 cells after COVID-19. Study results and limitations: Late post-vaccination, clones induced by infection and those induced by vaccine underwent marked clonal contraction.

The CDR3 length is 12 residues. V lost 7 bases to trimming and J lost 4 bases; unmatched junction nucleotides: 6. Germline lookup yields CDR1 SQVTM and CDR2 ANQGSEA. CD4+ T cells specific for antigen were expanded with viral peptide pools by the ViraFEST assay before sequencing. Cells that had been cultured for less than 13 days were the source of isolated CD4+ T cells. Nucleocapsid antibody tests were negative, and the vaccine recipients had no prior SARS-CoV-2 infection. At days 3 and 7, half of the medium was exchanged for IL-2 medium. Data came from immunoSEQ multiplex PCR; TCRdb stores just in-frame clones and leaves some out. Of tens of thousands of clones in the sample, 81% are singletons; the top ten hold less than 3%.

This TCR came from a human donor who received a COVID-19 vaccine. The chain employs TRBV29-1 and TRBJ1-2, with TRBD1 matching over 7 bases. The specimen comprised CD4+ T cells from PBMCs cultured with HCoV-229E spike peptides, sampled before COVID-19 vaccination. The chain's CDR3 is CSGLTGSYGYTF. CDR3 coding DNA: TGCAGCGGGTTGACAGGGTCCTATGGCTACACCTTC.